The 9 T cell receptor beta chains presented below share a single source sample, sequenced in a study of T cell responses to AZD1222 COVID-19 vaccine. Here immunoSEQ multiplex PCR was the method, and the copy in TCRdb shows in-frame clones only, minus some. Of around 160,000 clones in the sample, about nine tenths were seen once. The specimen was peripheral blood, collected on day 0 of AZD1222 vaccination. These receptors were obtained from an adult in good health.

V usage is TRBV9 and J usage is TRBJ1-6; D is unresolved. This CDR3 is 12 amino acids long. V shed 4 bases and J shed 8 bases, with 7 bases lying between them. The germline CDR1 and CDR2 sequences are SGDLS and YYNGEE. In nucleotides, the CDR3 is TGTGCCAGCAGCATAAATGATTCACCCCTCCACTTT. Its protein product is CASSINDSPLHF.

A single count supports this clone. V gene TRBV24-1 combines with J gene TRBJ2-1; 10 nucleotides agree with TRBD2. Germline lookup yields CDR1 KGHDR and CDR2 SFDVKD. Trimming at V came to 3 bases and at J to 7 bases, leaving 11 bases not matched to a gene. CDR3 size: 17 residues. The chain's CDR3 is CATSDRGTSERRNEQFF. CDR3 in DNA: TGTGCCACCAGTGATCGCGGGACTAGCGAACGGAGGAATGAGCAGTTCTTC.

The chain joins TRBV28 to TRBJ2-7, with 11 bases aligning to TRBD1. Trimming cost V 4 bases and J 7 bases; bases outside gene matches: 9. Germline CDR1 reads MDHEN; CDR2 reads SYDVKM. The CDR3 spans 15 residues. Here the CDR3 reads CASSSRTGGPREQYF. The CDR3 region has the DNA TGTGCCAGCAGTTCCAGGACAGGGGGCCCCCGAGAGCAGTACTTC. The whole variable domain, remainder taken from reference TRBV28 and TRBJ2-7, is DVKVTQSSRYLVKRTGEKVFLECVQDMDHENMFWYRQDPGLGLRLIYFSYDVKMKEKGDIPEGYSVSREKKERFSLILESASTNQTSMYLCASSSRTGGPREQYFGPGTRLTVT.

The J gene is TRBJ1-1, the V gene TRBV7-9; no clear D. Trimming removed 0 bases from V and 0 bases from J, with 5 bases in between. Germline V CDR1 and CDR2: SEHNR, FQNEAQ (reference sequence). The CDR3 is made up of 14 amino acids. CDR3 region: CASSLAGVNTEAFF. The CDR3 nucleotides read TGTGCCAGCAGCTTAGCGGGAGTGAACACTGAAGCTTTCTTT.

This sequence joins TRBV12-3 or TRBV12-4 and TRBJ2-1; TRBD1 might be the D (6 bases). The CDR3 runs to 12 residues. Trimming took off 10 bases at V and 4 bases at J, with 11 bases between the two ends. The CDR3 spells CATLGGYNEQFF. In nucleotides, the CDR3 is TGTGCCACCTTAGGGGGATACAATGAGCAGTTCTTC.

This clone has just a few counts. This chain joins TRBV3-1 (or the pseudogene TRBV3-2) and TRBJ2-5, with 13 positions matching TRBD2. CDR1 and CDR2 (germline): LGHDT, YNNKEL (reference sequence). The CDR3 consists of 18 residues. J gave up 1 base and V 0 bases, and 5 bases lay outside the gene matches. The CDR3 sequence is CASSQEALAGGPQETQYF. The DNA for the CDR3 is TGTGCCAGCAGCCAAGAAGCACTAGCGGGGGGGCCCCAAGAGACCCAGTACTTC.

The rearrangement joins TRBV24-1 to TRBJ1-5, with a weak D call TRBD1 (5 bases). Looked up from germline, CDR1 is KGHDR and CDR2 is SFDVKD. Trimming stripped 7 bases from V and 6 bases from J, with 12 bases between. This CDR3 comprises 13 residues. The CDR3 loop is CATSHRGTQPQHF. CDR3 bases: TGTGCCACCAGCCATAGAGGGACTCAGCCCCAGCATTTT.

The chain employs TRBV2 and TRBJ2-7; 11 bases fit TRBD1. This CDR3 contains 14 residues. The V gene end was trimmed by 8 bases and the J gene end by 1 base; junction bases not matched to a gene: 4. From germline, CDR1 is SNHLY and CDR2 FYNNEI. The DNA for the CDR3 is TGTGCCAGCGAGGGGACAGGGGGGTCCTACGAGCAGTACTTC. Its translation is CASEGTGGSYEQYF.

This chain connects TRBV2 to TRBJ2-2, with no clear D. Trimming pared 10 bases from V and 0 bases from J, leaving 9 bases between. CDR3 size: 13 residues. CDR1 is SNHLY, CDR2 FYNNEI, per germline. The CDR3 sequence: CATLHTNTGELFF. Here the CDR3 DNA reads TGTGCCACCTTACATACGAACACCGGGGAGCTGTTTTTT.